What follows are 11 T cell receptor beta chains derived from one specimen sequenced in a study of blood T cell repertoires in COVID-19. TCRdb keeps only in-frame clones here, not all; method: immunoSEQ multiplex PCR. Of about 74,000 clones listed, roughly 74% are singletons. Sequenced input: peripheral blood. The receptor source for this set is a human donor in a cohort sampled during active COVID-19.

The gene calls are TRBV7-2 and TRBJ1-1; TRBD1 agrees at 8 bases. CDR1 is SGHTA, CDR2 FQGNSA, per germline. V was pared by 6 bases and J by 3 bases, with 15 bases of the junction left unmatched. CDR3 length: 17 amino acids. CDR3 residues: CASSRGSQGAVDTEAFF. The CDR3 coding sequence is TGTGCCAGCAGTAGGGGGTCGCAGGGGGCGGTGGACACTGAAGCTTTCTTT.

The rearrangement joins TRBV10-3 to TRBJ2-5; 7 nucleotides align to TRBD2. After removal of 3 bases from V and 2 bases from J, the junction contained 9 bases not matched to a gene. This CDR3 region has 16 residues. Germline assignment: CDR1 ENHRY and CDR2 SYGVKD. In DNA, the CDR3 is TGTGCCATCAGTGAATCCTTGAGGCGGGAGCAAGAGACCCAGTACTTC. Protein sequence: CAISESLRREQETQYF.

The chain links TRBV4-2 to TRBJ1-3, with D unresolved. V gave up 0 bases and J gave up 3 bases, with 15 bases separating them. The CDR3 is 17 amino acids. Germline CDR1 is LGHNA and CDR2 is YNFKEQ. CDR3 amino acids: CASSQDLANQRGNTIYF. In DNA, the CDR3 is TGTGCCAGCAGCCAAGATTTGGCAAACCAGCGTGGAAACACCATATATTTT.

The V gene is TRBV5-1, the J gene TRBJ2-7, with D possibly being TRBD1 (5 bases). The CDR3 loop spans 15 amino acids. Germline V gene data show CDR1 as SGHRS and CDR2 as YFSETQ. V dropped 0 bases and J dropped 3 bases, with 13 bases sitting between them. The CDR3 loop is CASSLAPDIGYEQYF. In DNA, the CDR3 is TGCGCCAGCAGCTTGGCCCCGGACATCGGCTACGAGCAGTACTTC.

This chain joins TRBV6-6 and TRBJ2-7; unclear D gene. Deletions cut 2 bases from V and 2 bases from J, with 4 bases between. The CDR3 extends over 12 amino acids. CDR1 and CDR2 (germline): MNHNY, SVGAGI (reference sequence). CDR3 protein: CASSYEAYEQYF. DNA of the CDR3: TGTGCCAGCAGTTACGAGGCCTACGAGCAGTACTTC.

DNA of the CDR3: TGTGCCATCAGTGCGCTACAGACAAACTCTGGGGCCAACGTCCTGACTTTC. This sequence encodes CAISALQTNSGANVLTF. The chain couples TRBV10-3 to TRBJ2-6; D gene ambiguous. Trimming left V 4 bases short and J 0 bases short, with 13 bases between. This CDR3 region has 17 residues. The germline gives CDR1 ENHRY, CDR2 SYGVKD.

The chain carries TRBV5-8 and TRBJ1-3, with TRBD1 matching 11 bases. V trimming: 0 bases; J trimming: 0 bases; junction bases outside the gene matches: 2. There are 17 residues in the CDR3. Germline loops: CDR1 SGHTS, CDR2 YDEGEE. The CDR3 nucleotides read TGTGCCAGCAGCTTGGATGGGACAGGGGGCTCTGGAAACACCATATATTTT. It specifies CASSLDGTGGSGNTIYF.

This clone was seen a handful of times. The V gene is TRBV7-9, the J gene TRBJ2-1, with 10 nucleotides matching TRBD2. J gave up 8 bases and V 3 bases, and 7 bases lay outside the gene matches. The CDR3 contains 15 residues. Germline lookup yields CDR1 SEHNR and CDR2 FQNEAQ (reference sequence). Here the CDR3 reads CASSFWLAGAHEQFF. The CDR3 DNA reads TGTGCCAGCAGCTTTTGGCTAGCGGGAGCCCATGAGCAGTTCTTC. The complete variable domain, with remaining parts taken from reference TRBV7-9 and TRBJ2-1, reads DTGVSQNPRHKITKRGQNVTFRCDPISEHNRLYWYRQTLGQGPEFLTYFQNEAQLEKSRLLSDRFSAERPKGSFSTLEIQRTEQGDSAMYLCASSFWLAGAHEQFFGPGTRLTVL.

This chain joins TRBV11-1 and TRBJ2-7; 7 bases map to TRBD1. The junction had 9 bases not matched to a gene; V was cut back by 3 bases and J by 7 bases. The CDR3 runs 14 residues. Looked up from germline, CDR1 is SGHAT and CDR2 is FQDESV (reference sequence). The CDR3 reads CASSLRQGQGEQYF. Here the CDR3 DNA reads TGTGCCAGCAGCTTGAGACAGGGCCAGGGGGAGCAGTACTTC.

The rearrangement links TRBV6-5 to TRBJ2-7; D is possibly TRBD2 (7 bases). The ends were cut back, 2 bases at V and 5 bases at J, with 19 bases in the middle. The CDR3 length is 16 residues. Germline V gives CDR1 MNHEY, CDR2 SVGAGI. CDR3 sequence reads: CASSYVPIEGGNEQYF. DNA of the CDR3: TGTGCCAGCAGTTACGTGCCTATAGAGGGGGGGAACGAGCAGTACTTC.

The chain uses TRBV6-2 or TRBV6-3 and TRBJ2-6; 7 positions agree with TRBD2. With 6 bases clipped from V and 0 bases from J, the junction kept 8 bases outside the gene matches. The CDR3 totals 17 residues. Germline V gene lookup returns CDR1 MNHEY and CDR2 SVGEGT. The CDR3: CASSSAGAVSGANVLTF. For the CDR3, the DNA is TGTGCCAGCAGCTCCGCGGGAGCGGTCTCTGGGGCCAACGTCCTGACTTTC.